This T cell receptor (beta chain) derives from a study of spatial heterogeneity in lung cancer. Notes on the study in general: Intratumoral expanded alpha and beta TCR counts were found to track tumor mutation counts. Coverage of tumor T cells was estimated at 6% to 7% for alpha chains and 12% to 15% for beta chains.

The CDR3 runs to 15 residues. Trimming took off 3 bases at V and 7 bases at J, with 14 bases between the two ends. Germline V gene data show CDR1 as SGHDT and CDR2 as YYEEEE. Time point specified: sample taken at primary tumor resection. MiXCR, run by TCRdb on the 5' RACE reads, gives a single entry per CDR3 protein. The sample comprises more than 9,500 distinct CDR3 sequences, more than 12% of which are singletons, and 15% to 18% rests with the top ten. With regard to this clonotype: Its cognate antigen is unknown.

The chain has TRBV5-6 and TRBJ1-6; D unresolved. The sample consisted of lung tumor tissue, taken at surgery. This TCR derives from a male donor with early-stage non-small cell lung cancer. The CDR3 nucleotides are TGTGCCAGCAGCTACATGGCGGGTTTGAATTCACCCCTCCACTTT. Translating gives CASSYMAGLNSPLHF.